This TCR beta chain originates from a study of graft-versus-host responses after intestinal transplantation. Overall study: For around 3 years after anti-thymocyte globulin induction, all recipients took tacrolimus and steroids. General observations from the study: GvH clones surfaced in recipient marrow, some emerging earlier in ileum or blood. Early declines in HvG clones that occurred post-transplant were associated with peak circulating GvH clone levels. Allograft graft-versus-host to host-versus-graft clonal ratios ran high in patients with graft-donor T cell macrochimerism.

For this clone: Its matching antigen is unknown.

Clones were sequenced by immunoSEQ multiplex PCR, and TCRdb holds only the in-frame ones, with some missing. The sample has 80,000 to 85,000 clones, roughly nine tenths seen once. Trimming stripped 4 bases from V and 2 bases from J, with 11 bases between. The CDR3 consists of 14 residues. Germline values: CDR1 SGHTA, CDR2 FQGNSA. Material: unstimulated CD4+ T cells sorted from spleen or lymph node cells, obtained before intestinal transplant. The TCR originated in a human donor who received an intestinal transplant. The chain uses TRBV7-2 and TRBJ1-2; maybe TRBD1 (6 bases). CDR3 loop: CASSSTGHNYGYTF. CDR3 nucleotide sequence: TGTGCCAGCAGCTCGACGGGACACAACTATGGCTACACCTTC.